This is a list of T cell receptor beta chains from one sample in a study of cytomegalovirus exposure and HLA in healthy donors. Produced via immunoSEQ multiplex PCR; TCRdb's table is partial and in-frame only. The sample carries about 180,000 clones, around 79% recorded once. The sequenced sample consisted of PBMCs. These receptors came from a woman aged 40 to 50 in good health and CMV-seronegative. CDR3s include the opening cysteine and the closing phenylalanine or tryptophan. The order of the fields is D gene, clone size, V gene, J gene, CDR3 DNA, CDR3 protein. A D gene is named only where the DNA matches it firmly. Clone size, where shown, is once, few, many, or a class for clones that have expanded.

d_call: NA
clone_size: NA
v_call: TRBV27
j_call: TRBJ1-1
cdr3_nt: TGTGCCAGCAGGTTTGGTTGGGGAGCGAACACTGAAGCTTTCTTT
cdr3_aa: CASRFGWGANTEAFF

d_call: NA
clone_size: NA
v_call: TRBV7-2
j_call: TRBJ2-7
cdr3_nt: TGTGCCAGCAGTCCGGGCGGGGTGGTGTCCTACGAGCAGTACTTC
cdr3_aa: CASSPGGVVSYEQYF

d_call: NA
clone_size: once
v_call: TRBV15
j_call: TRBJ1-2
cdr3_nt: TGTGCCACCAGCAGAGATGAGGGTGGCTACACCTTC
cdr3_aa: CATSRDEGGYTF

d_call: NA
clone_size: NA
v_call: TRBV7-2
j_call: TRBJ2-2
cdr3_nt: TGTGCCAGCAGCTTAGTGGGACTTAACACCGGGGAGCTGTTTTTT
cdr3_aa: CASSLVGLNTGELFF

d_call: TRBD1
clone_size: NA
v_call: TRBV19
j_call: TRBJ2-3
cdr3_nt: TGTGCCAGTGCTAGGACAGGGGCCTCCACAGATACGCAGTATTTT
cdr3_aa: CASARTGASTDTQYF

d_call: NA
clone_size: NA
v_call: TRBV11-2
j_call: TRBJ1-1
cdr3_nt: TGTGCCAGCGGATCCCCCCACAGGAACACTGAAGCTTTCTTT
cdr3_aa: CASGSPHRNTEAFF

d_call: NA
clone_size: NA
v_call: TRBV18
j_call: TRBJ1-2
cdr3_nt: TGTGCCAGCTCACCACCCCAGGCAGGGGACTATGGCTACACCTTC
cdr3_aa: CASSPPQAGDYGYTF

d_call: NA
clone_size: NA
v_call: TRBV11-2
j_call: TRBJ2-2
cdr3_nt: TGTGCCAGCAGCTTAGTAGGGGGGAACACCGGGGAGCTGTTTTTT
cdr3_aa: CASSLVGGNTGELFF

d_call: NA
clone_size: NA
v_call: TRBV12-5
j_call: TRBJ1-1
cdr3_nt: TGTGCTAGTGGTCTCTCAGGGCCGAACACTGAAGCTTTCTTT
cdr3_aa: CASGLSGPNTEAFF

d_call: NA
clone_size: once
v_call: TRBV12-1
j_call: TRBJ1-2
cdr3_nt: TGTGCCAGCAGCTTTGAGGACAGGGGAGGGTTCTACACCTTC
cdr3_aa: CASSFEDRGGFYTF

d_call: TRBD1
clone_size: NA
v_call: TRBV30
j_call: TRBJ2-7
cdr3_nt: TGTGCCTGGAGTCCAGGGGGTGGTTGGTACTTC
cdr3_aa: CAWSPGGGWYF

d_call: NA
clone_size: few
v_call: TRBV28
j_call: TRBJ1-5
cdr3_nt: TGTGCCAGCAGTTTTCGACTCGGCAATCAGCCCCAGCATTTT
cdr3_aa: CASSFRLGNQPQHF

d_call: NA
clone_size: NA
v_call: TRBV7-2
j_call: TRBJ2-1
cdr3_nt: TGTGCCAGCAGCTTAGCGGGGGGGCCGTTGAATGAGCAGTTCTTC
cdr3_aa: CASSLAGGPLNEQFF

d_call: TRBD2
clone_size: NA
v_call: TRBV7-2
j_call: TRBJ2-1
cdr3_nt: TGTGCCAGCAGCTTAAAACCTAGCGGGTCCTACAATGAGCAGTTCTTC
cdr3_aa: CASSLKPSGSYNEQFF

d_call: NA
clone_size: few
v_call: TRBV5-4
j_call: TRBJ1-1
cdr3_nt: TGTGCCAGCAGCTTGGACCCGATGCGCACTGAAGCTTTCTTT
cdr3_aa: CASSLDPMRTEAFF

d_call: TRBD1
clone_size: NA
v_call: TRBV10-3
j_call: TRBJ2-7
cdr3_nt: TGTGCCATCAGTGAGTACGGGACAGGGAGCTCCTACGAGCAGTACTTC
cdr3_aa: CAISEYGTGSSYEQYF

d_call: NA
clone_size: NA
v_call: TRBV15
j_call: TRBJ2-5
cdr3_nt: TGTGCCACCAGCAGCAGAGAGACCCAGTACTTC
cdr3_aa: CATSSRETQYF

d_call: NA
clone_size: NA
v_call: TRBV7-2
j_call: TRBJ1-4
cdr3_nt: TGTGCCAGCAGCTACCGGCGGGGTGAAAAACTGTTTTTT
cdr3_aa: CASSYRRGEKLFF

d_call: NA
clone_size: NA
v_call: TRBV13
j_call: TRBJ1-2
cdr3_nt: TGTGCCAGCAGCCGGGAGAAGTCCCTCTACTATGGCTACACCTTC
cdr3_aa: CASSREKSLYYGYTF

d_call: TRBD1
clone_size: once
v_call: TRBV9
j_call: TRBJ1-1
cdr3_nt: TGTGCCAGCAGCGTGGGGACAGGGGGCGGCACTGAAGCTTTCTTT
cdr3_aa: CASSVGTGGGTEAFF

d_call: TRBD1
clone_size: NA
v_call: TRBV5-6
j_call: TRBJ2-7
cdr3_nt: TGTGCCAGCAGCTTGTTGGGTCCCGGGACAGGGAATGAGCAGTACTTC
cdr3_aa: CASSLLGPGTGNEQYF

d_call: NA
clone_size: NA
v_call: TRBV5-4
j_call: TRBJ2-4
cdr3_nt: TGTGCCAGCAGCTTGGAGCAGGGGATGGCCAAAAACATTCAGTACTTC
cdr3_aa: CASSLEQGMAKNIQYF